Listed below are T cell receptor beta chains from one sample, sequenced in a study of Graves' ophthalmopathy and Graves' hyperthyroidism. TCRdb ran MiXCR on the multiplex PCR reads and lists one entry per CDR3 protein. The table shows over a million distinct CDR3 sequences, with approximately 35% occurring only once. Input material: peripheral blood or thyroid tissue (not recorded which). These receptors came from an adult man with Graves' hyperthyroidism. CDR3s leave out the opening cysteine and the closing phenylalanine or tryptophan.

v_gene | CDR3aa
TRBV7-2 | ASSLPGERTQY
TRBV6-5 | ASRTGLGNQPQH
TRBV4-3 | ASSQDGASNQPQH
TRBV29-1 | SAQAGGLF
TRBV4-1 | ASSQGGGFVNQETQY
TRBV5-6 | ASSLDRHPNQPQH
TRBV20-1 | SARGGGPGTEAF
TRBV6-1 | ASSEMRQRPQH
TRBV20-1 | SARRWSAEAQY
TRBV9 | ASSVTSWTDGSEAF
TRBV7-9 | ASSLTTGGMETQY
TRBV10-3 | ATGRGIGTEAF
TRBV7-6 | ASSSSSPGQNTEAF
TRBV4-3 | ASSQDWTPAYEQY
TRBV7-2 | ASSLVGTGVETQY
TRBV7-2 | ASSSYRATDTQY
TRBV19 | ASSIVGGSTEAF